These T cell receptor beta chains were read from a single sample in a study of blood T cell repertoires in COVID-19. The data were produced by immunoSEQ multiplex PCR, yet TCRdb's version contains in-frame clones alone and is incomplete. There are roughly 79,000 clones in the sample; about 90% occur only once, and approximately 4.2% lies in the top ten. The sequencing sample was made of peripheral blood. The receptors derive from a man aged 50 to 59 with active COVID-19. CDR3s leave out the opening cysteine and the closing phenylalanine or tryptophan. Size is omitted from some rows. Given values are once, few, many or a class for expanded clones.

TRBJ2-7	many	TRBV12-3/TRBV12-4	ASSFRGGEQY
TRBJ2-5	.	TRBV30	AWSDSLPETQY
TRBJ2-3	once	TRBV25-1	ASSEGTGPDTQY
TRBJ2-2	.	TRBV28	ASLAGPNTGELF
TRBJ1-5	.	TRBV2	ASRQGSQPQH
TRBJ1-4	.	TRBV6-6	ASSYPSRSDEKLF
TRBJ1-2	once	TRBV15	ATSSVTGSYGYT
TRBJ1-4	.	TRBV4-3	ASSRQGEGDEKLF
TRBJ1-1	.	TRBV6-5	ASSFRDRATEAF
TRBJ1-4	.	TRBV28	ASSRAGGLGEKLF
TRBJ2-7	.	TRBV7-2	ASSSSGGAAGEQY
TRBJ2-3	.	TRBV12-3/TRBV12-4	ASSPAGTFGY
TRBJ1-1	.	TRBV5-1	ASSERQQNTEAF
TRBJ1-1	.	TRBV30	AWGQGDEAF
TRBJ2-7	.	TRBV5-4	ASSSDHGQPYEQY
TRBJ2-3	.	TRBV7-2	ASSLGGGEY
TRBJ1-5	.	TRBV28	ASSLGTGTFNQPQH
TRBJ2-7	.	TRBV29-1	SVPGLGGSYEQY
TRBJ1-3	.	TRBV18	ASSRPRQGSGNTIY
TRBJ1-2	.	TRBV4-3	ASSPNLGRDVEGYT
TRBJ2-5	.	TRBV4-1	ASSQDLSGRGQETQY
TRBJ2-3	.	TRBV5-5	ASSLRWWVAGTDTQY
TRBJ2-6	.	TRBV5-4	ASSLAGNGANVLT
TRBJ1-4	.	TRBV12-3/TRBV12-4	ASSAQGHKLF
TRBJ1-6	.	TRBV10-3	AISESSGPGSPLH
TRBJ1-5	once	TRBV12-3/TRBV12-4	ASRSGGNQPQH
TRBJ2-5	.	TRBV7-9	ASPAGTGGGETQY
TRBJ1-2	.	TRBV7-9	ASSFSRTGGGYT
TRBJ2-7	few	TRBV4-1	ASSRATGSYEQY
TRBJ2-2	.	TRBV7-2	ASSHSGGAVTGELF
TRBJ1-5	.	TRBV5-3	ARYPGGNQPQH
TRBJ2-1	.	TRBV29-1	SVGSGYNEQF
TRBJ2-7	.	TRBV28	ATHLKPGTFTYEQY
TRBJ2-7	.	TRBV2	ASRRSGTGHSYEQY
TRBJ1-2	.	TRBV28	ASTAQQGIDGYT
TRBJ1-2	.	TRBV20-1	SAPSLGYT
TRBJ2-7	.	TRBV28	ASSPRVAGGGGEQY
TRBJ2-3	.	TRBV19	ASRFGGTQY
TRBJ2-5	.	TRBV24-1	ATSAPSTGDQETQY
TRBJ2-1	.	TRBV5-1	ASSSFAGGNYNEQF
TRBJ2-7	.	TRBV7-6	ASSGRDRGYEQY
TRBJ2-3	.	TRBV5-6	ASSYSGGADTQY
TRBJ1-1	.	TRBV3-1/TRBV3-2	ASSLRDFTEAF
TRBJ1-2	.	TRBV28	ASTLPPGGGYT
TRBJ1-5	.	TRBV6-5	ASSQDRNSNQPQH
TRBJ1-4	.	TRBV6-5	ASSSLTVEKLF
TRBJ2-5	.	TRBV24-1	ATSAGGRRQETQY
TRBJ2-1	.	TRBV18	ASSGGQGGVNEQF
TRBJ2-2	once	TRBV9	ASSVARLWDTDTGELF